The entry below describes one T cell receptor (beta chain). Its specificity is not known. This sample was included in a study of T cell repertoires in cytomegalovirus infection. Overall study: Public TCR beta signatures marked donors with CMV infection and the matching HLA.

From the reads, TCRdb called clonotypes with MiXCR, one entry per CDR3 protein. The repertoire consists of roughly 160,000 distinct CDR3 sequences, with roughly 20% occurring once and the leading ten covering roughly 27%. Overall study findings and caveats: The ex vivo response showed dominance by HLA-C-restricted CMV-specific TCR beta clonotypes. There were carriers of CMV plus the relevant HLA, and cumulative public TCR beta family frequency identified them.

Germline CDR1 SGHVS, CDR2 FNYEAQ. Trimming shortened V by 5 bases and J by 6 bases, and 10 bases separated the two germline ends. This CDR3 is built from 12 residues. The TCR comes from a human donor in good health (CMV status not recorded). Some clones in this sample may be carry-over from other donors' samples. V gene TRBV7-6 combines with J gene TRBJ1-2; no reliable D call. The sequenced sample was CD8+ T cells from cultured PBMCs, obtained from culture after CMV antigen stimulation. This chain's CDR3 is CASSPPRDGYTF. Here the CDR3 DNA reads TGTGCCAGCAGCCCACCCCGAGATGGCTACACCTTC.